This TCR beta chain was sequenced for a study of blood T cells in healthy people across ages. Then a second PCR, running about 6 to 11 cycles, was carried out with a sample-barcoded 5' primer and a J-beta primer mix. TCRdb fed the 5' RACE reads into MiXCR, producing one record per CDR3 protein. This table has some 900,000 distinct CDR3 sequences, more than 25% appearing once. The sequence was collected from a woman aged 80 or older in good health. The sample was blood.

Here the CDR3 DNA reads TGCGCCAGCAGCCCTCGGATCGACACAGATACGCAGTATTTT. Protein sequence: CASSPRIDTDTQYF. The chain joins TRBV4-1 to TRBJ2-3; no definite D call. The CDR3 consists of 14 residues. Germline CDR1 and CDR2: MGHRA and YSYEKL. V was cut by 4 bases and J by 2 bases, with 10 bases left in between.